These 8 T cell receptor beta chains originate from one sample sequenced in a study of human T cells and chemical hapten exposure. Specified time point: patch test 2, 6 weeks after DPC sensitization. Treatment noted: therapeutic diphenylcyclopropenone sensitization with weekly scalp DPC. TCRdb reprocessed the RACE reads with MiXCR, giving one entry per CDR3 protein. This sample carries about 40,000 distinct CDR3 sequences, over 3% of them seen once, and the ten largest clones take about 6.7%. This specimen was whole blood, taken in connection with sensitization to the hapten diphenylcyclopropenone (DPC). These receptors were obtained from a man in his forties or fifties with alopecia areata. Some clones in this sample may be carry-over from other donors' samples.

This clonotype appeared many times. The chain uses TRBV28 and TRBJ2-2; TRBD1 agrees at 8 bases. The CDR3 is 14 residues long. J lost 5 bases, V lost 5 bases, and 4 bases had no gene match. Per the germline V gene, CDR1 is MDHEN and CDR2 is SYDVKM. CDR3 amino acids: CASSLRGRTGELFF. DNA for the CDR3: TGTGCCAGCAGTCTCAGGGGGCGAACCGGGGAGCTGTTTTTT.

This clonotype showed up many times. This rearrangement joins TRBV2 to TRBJ2-4; a possible D gene is TRBD1 (6 bases). Trimming left V 2 bases short and J 6 bases short, with 14 bases between. CDR1 and CDR2 from the germline V gene are SNHLY and FYNNEI. This CDR3 contains 15 residues. The CDR3 region is CASSESGTRGNIQYF. CDR3 sequence (DNA): TGTGCCAGCAGTGAATCAGGGACCAGGGGAAACATTCAGTACTTC. The whole variable domain, filled in from reference TRBV2 and TRBJ2-4, reads EPEVTQTPSHQVTQMGQEVILRCVPISNHLYFYWYRQILGQKVEFLVSFYNNEISEKSEIFDDQFSVERPDGSNFTLKIRSTKLEDSAMYFCASSESGTRGNIQYFGAGTRLSVL.

The chain employs TRBV20-1 and TRBJ1-2; D unresolved. CDR3 length: 15 residues. The V end was cut by 0 bases, the J end by 1 base, with 12 bases between. The V gene's germline CDR1 is DFQATT and CDR2 SNEGSKA (reference sequence). The CDR3 is CSARDHGSYNYGYTF. In DNA, the CDR3 is TGCAGTGCTAGAGATCACGGGAGTTATAACTATGGCTACACCTTC.

This clonotype was counted at least ten times. V gene TRBV19 combines with J gene TRBJ2-7, with D perhaps TRBD2 (7 bases). This CDR3 has 13 amino acids. CDR1 is LNHDA, CDR2 SQIVND, per germline (reference sequence). V was clipped by 10 bases and J by 4 bases, with 17 bases between them. CDR3 sequence reads: CATQAGQSYEQYF. For the CDR3, the DNA is TGTGCCACTCAAGCGGGACAATCATACGAGCAGTACTTC.

This clonotype was detected many times. The chain uses TRBV18 and TRBJ2-3; TRBD1 is a possible D gene (6 bases). The CDR3 totals 16 residues. Germline-derived CDR1 and CDR2 are KGHSH and LQKENI. With 0 bases removed from V and 1 base from J, the gap between germline ends came to 11 bases. The CDR3 protein is CASSPPRGSGTDTQYF. In DNA form, the CDR3 reads TGTGCCAGCTCACCACCCAGGGGTTCTGGCACAGATACGCAGTATTTT.

This clonotype was detected many times. The chain combines TRBV2 with TRBJ1-1, with 7 bases that match TRBD1. Germline assignment: CDR1 SNHLY and CDR2 FYNNEI. Trimming took 8 bases from V and 5 from J; bases not matched to a gene: 11. The CDR3 covers 14 residues. The CDR3 sequence is CASGIDRAETEAFF. Written as DNA, the CDR3 is TGTGCCAGCGGAATCGACAGGGCGGAAACTGAAGCTTTCTTT.

This clonotype appeared many times. The chain carries TRBV28 and TRBJ1-2, with D perhaps matching TRBD1 (5 bases). V lost 5 bases, J lost 12 bases, and 16 bases lay in between. Germline loops: CDR1 MDHEN, CDR2 SYDVKM. CDR3 length: 12 residues. The CDR3 protein is CASSGDRGSNTF. The CDR3 DNA reads as TGTGCCAGCAGTGGGGACCGGGGTTCCAACACCTTC.

This clonotype was seen at least ten times. This chain uses TRBV7-2 with TRBJ1-5; tentative D call: TRBD1 (5 bases). CDR1 and CDR2 (germline): SGHTA, FQGNSA. Trimming shortened V by 5 bases and J by 7 bases, and 12 bases separated the two germline ends. The CDR3 covers 13 residues. The CDR3 sequence: CASSPGALQPQHF. CDR3 sequence (DNA): TGTGCCAGCAGCCCCGGGGCATTGCAGCCCCAGCATTTT. Full variable domain (rest looked up from reference TRBV7-2 and TRBJ1-5): GAGVSQSPSNKVTEKGKDVELRCDPISGHTALYWYRQSLGQGLEFLIYFQGNSAPDKSGLPSDRFSAERTGGSVSTLTIQRTQQEDSAVYLCASSPGALQPQHFGDGTRLSIL.